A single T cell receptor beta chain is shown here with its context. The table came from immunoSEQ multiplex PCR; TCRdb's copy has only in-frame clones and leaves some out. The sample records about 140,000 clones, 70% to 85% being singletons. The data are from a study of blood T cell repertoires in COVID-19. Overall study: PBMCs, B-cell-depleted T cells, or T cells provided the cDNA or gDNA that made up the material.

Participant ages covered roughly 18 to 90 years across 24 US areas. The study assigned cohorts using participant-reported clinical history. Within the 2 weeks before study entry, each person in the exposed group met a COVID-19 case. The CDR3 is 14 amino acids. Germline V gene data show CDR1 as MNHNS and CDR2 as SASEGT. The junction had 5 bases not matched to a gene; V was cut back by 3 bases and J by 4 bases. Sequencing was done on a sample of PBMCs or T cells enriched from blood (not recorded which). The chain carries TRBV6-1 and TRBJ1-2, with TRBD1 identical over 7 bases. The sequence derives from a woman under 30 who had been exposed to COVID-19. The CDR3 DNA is TGTGCCAGCAGTGAGACAGGGCTTCGCTATGGCTACACCTTC. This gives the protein CASSETGLRYGYTF.